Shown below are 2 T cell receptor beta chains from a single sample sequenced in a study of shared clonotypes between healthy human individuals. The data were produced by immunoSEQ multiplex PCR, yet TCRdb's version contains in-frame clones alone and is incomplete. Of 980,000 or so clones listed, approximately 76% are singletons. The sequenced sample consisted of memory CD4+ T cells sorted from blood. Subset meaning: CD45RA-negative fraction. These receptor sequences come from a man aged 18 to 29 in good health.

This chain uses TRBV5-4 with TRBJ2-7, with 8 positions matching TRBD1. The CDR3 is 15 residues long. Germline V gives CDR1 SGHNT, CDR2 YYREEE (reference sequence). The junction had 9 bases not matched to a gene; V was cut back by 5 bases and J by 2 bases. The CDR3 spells CASRRAGGSTYEQYF. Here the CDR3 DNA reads TGTGCCAGCAGGCGCGCAGGGGGCTCCACCTACGAGCAGTACTTC.

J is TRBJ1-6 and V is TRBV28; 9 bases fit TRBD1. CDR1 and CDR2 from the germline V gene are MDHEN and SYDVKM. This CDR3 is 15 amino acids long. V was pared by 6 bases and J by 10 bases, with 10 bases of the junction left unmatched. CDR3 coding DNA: TGTGCCAGCAGGAGACCGGGACAGGGTGCCTCACCCCTCCACTTT. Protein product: CASRRPGQGASPLHF.